One T cell receptor (beta chain) is described in this entry. The PCR had 60 Vbeta and 13 Jbeta primers. TCRdb's table, derived via immunoSEQ multiplex PCR, lists solely in-frame clones and lacks some. This table has about 120,000 clones, approximately 81% appearing once. The data belong to a study of cytomegalovirus exposure and HLA in healthy donors. The V gene end was trimmed by 1 base and the J gene end by 3 bases; junction bases not matched to a gene: 3. This CDR3 has 14 residues. Germline loops: CDR1 SEHNR, CDR2 FQNEAQ (reference sequence). The TCR comes from a man aged 25 to 45 in good health and CMV-seropositive. The sample taken for sequencing was PBMCs. The chain links TRBV7-9 to TRBJ2-7; 7 nucleotides line up with TRBD2. The chain's CDR3 is CASSLGLAVYEQYF. The CDR3 bases are TGTGCCAGCAGCTTAGGGCTAGCGGTCTACGAGCAGTACTTC.